The next 20 T cell receptor beta chains were all read from a single sample in a study of OX40 agonist ivuxolimab in advanced cancers. Here immunoSEQ multiplex PCR was the method, and the copy in TCRdb shows in-frame clones only, minus some. The data show tens of thousands of clones, 80% to 85% seen once. Material: CD4+ or CD8+ T cells sorted from blood, obtained in a trial of the OX40 agonist ivuxolimab. These receptors came from an adult with an advanced solid tumor such as melanoma, head and neck, liver or kidney cancer.

The V and J genes are TRBV10-3 and TRBJ2-2, with D maybe TRBD2 (6 bases). The CDR3 is made up of 16 amino acids. Germline V CDR1 and CDR2: ENHRY, SYGVKD. Trimming stripped 0 bases from V and 3 bases from J, with 11 bases between. The CDR3 nucleotides read TGTGCCATCAGTGAGTCGGCGGGGATAGACACCGGGGAGCTGTTTTTT. Protein product: CAISESAGIDTGELFF.

The chain links TRBV19 to TRBJ1-5; 7 positions match TRBD1. Germline V lookup: CDR1 LNHDA, CDR2 SQIVND (reference sequence). Trimming at V came to 4 bases and at J to 3 bases, leaving 9 bases not matched to a gene. The CDR3 has 16 amino acids. The CDR3 spells CASSTLPDRSNQPQHF. As DNA, the CDR3 is TGTGCCAGTAGTACTCTCCCGGACAGGTCCAATCAGCCCCAGCATTTT.

The chain couples TRBV28 to TRBJ2-3, with D perhaps matching TRBD2 (6 bases). The CDR3 is 15 amino acids. Between the trimmed V and J ends, which lost 6 bases and 3 bases, there was a span of 16 bases. The V gene's germline CDR1 is MDHEN and CDR2 SYDVKM. The CDR3 spells CASSSQTSGTDTQYF. CDR3 bases: TGTGCCAGCAGCTCCCAGACTAGTGGTACAGATACGCAGTATTTT.

J is TRBJ2-3 and V is TRBV6-1; D tentatively reads TRBD1 or TRBD2 (5 bases each). The CDR3 length is 13 residues. Germline CDR1 and CDR2: MNHNS and SASEGT. The V gene lost 5 bases and the J gene lost 3 bases, with 9 bases spanning the gap. The CDR3 DNA follows: TGTGCCAGCAGTTCTGGGACGACAGATACGCAGTATTTT. It codes for CASSSGTTDTQYF.

The rearrangement uses TRBV12-5 and TRBJ2-3; D perhaps matches TRBD2 (6 bases). The V gene's germline CDR1 is LGHNT and CDR2 FRNRAP. The CDR3 has 16 residues. V was clipped by 2 bases and J by 2 bases, with 14 bases between them. CDR3: CASGLLVGGSTDTQYF. CDR3 in DNA: TGTGCTAGTGGTTTGCTCGTCGGAGGGTCCACAGATACGCAGTATTTT. Full variable domain (rest looked up from reference TRBV12-5 and TRBJ2-3): DARVTQTPRHKVTEMGQEVTMRCQPILGHNTVFWYRQTMMQGLELLAYFRNRAPLDDSGMPKDRFSAEMPDATLATLKIQPSEPRDSAVYFCASGLLVGGSTDTQYFGPGTRLTVL.

This clone was counted between two and nine times. The chain joins TRBV7-6 to TRBJ2-2; no reliable D call. This CDR3 region has 19 residues. With 1 base removed from V and 0 bases from J, the gap between germline ends came to 18 bases. The germline V gene has CDR1 SGHVS and CDR2 FNYEAQ. CDR3 coding DNA: TGTGCCAGCAGCTTAGAATTCATTTCCATCCTTTCGAACACCGGGGAGCTGTTTTTT. As protein: CASSLEFISILSNTGELFF.

The chain employs TRBV29-1 and TRBJ1-5; tentative D call: TRBD1 (5 bases). The CDR3 is 13 amino acids. CDR1 is SQVTM and CDR2 is ANQGSEA in the germline V gene. Trimming removed 4 bases from V and 0 bases from J, with 7 bases in between. This chain's CDR3 is CSVVTDSNQPQHF. The CDR3 coding sequence is TGCAGCGTTGTGACAGATAGCAATCAGCCCCAGCATTTT.

This chain joins TRBV10-3 and TRBJ2-1, with TRBD1 identical over 9 bases. From germline, CDR1 is ENHRY and CDR2 SYGVKD. Losses at the gene ends were 9 bases for V and 1 base for J; bases not matched to a gene: 13. This CDR3 is 17 amino acids long. The CDR3 DNA follows: TGTGCCATTAACGATATCCCCGGACAGGGGTCCTACAATGAGCAGTTCTTC. Its protein product is CAINDIPGQGSYNEQFF.

The chain couples TRBV18 to TRBJ1-2; D gene ambiguous. Germline CDR1 reads KGHSH; CDR2 reads LQKENI. Trimming cost V 8 bases and J 1 base, with 17 bases left between them. This CDR3 spans 15 amino acids. The CDR3 protein is CASTESQIDNYGYTF. For the CDR3, the DNA is TGTGCCAGCACAGAATCCCAAATTGATAACTATGGCTACACCTTC.

V usage is TRBV7-2 and J usage is TRBJ1-5; 7 nucleotides match TRBD1. This CDR3 has 14 amino acids. Looked up from germline, CDR1 is SGHTA and CDR2 is FQGNSA. V gave up 6 bases and J gave up 2 bases; unmatched junction bases: 4. This CDR3 reads CASSDGTGNQPQHF. The CDR3 DNA reads as TGTGCCAGCAGTGACGGGACAGGCAATCAGCCCCAGCATTTT.

The chain is built from TRBV29-1 and TRBJ1-2; D is ambiguous. V was cut by 4 bases and J by 4 bases, with 7 bases left in between. The CDR3 is made up of 11 amino acids. Germline loops: CDR1 SQVTM, CDR2 ANQGSEA. The DNA for the CDR3 is TGCAGCGTTGTTTGGGCCTATGGCTACACCTTC. Amino acids: CSVVWAYGYTF.

The chain employs TRBV2 and TRBJ2-5; tentative D call: TRBD1 (6 bases). Germline CDR1 reads SNHLY; CDR2 reads FYNNEI. V was pared by 10 bases and J by 5 bases, with 17 bases between. This CDR3 contains 13 residues. Here the CDR3 reads CATLSQGWETQYF. In nucleotides, the CDR3 is TGTGCCACCCTATCACAGGGATGGGAGACCCAGTACTTC.

The chain recombines TRBV6-1 with TRBJ1-5; D is undetermined. Between the trimmed V and J ends, which lost 6 bases and 0 bases, there was a span of 9 bases. Germline V lookup: CDR1 MNHNS, CDR2 SASEGT. The CDR3 has 14 amino acids. CDR3 in DNA: TGTGCCAGCAGACTGGGATATAGCAATCAGCCCCAGCATTTT. Protein sequence: CASRLGYSNQPQHF.

The chain carries TRBV29-1 and TRBJ1-3; D is unresolved. This CDR3 region has 11 residues. V gave up 6 bases and J gave up 0 bases, with 3 bases separating them. Germline V gene sequence: CDR1 SQVTM, CDR2 ANQGSEA. The CDR3 here is CSVTSGNTIYF. CDR3 nucleotides: TGCAGCGTCACCTCTGGAAACACCATATATTTT.

This clone was seen only once. The chain couples TRBV5-6 to TRBJ1-6; D is possibly TRBD1 (5 bases). V dropped 0 bases and J dropped 6 bases, with 19 bases sitting between them. The germline V gene encodes CDR1 SGHDT and CDR2 YYEEEE. The CDR3 covers 18 residues. Written as DNA, the CDR3 is TGTGCCAGCAGCTTGGGTACCGGGGCATATCGAGTTAATTCACCCCTCCACTTT. Translated, it gives CASSLGTGAYRVNSPLHF.

The chain links TRBV9 to TRBJ1-5; D is unresolved. Trimming took off 4 bases at V and 0 bases at J, with 5 bases between the two ends. CDR1 is SGDLS, CDR2 YYNGEE, per germline. The CDR3 is made up of 13 amino acids. CDR3 residues: CASSLDSNQPQHF. The CDR3 DNA follows: TGTGCCAGCAGCCTGGATAGCAATCAGCCCCAGCATTTT.

This chain links TRBV2 with TRBJ2-3, with D perhaps TRBD2 (5 bases). From germline, CDR1 is SNHLY and CDR2 FYNNEI. Deletions cut 4 bases from V and 4 bases from J, with 15 bases between. This CDR3 is built from 15 residues. The CDR3 reads CASSGKLGFPDTQYF. The CDR3 DNA reads as TGTGCCAGCAGTGGTAAACTAGGGTTTCCAGATACGCAGTATTTT.

V is TRBV5-1 and J is TRBJ1-3, with D uncertain. Per germline, CDR1 SGHRS and CDR2 YFSETQ. V lost 4 bases, J lost 4 bases, and 6 bases lay in between. The CDR3 has 12 residues. CDR3 sequence: CASSPEGNTIYF. The CDR3 nucleotides read TGCGCCAGCAGCCCTGAGGGAAACACCATATATTTT.

The table lists this clone with a count of one. The rearrangement joins TRBV19 to TRBJ1-4; no definite D call. V lost 5 bases and J lost 3, with 16 bases in between. In germline, CDR1 is LNHDA, CDR2 SQIVND (reference sequence). The CDR3 length is 16 residues. The CDR3 loop reads CASSRTGPEPNEKLFF. In nucleotides, the CDR3 is TGTGCCAGTAGTCGAACCGGGCCTGAACCTAATGAAAAACTGTTTTTT. Complete variable domain (other parts from reference TRBV19 and TRBJ1-4): DGGITQSPKYLFRKEGQNVTLSCEQNLNHDAMYWYRQDPGQGLRLIYYSQIVNDFQKGDIAEGYSVSREKKESFPLTVTSAQKNPTAFYLCASSRTGPEPNEKLFFGSGTQLSVL.

This clone has just a few counts. The gene calls are TRBV19 and TRBJ1-6, with D possibly TRBD1 on 6 matching bases. Germline CDR1 and CDR2: LNHDA and SQIVND (reference sequence). Trimming cost V 5 bases and J 12 bases, with 11 bases left between them. There are 12 residues in the CDR3. The CDR3 bases are TGTGCCAGTAGTGTACAGGGTTTACCCCTCCACTTT. The encoded protein is CASSVQGLPLHF.